This T cell receptor beta chain was captured by sequencing in a study of T cell repertoires in cytomegalovirus infection (dated by TCRdb to about 2019). Context from the whole study: Recently identified HLA-C-restricted CMV epitopes, whose presentation resists viral immunomodulation, were targeted by peptide stimulations together with well-studied HLA-B-restricted epitopes. Donor HLA type was relevant to the analysis, as public TCR beta signatures indicated carriage of CMV infection together with the matching HLA type. The full study reports these points: Carriers of CMV infection plus the relevant HLA type were discriminated by the cumulative frequency of public TCR beta family members in the study cohort and in an independent roughly 340-donor cohort. The ex vivo response was dominated by HLA-C-restricted CMV-specific TCR beta clonotypes, which also provided the single most frequent clonotype in two of eight donors.

Points on this clonotype: Its antigen is unknown. One end of the junction is discordant with germline, which a read error may explain.

This sample's treatment or condition label indicates: in vitro stimulation with specific CMV peptide epitopes to enrich CMV-specific T cells. Instrument on record: Illumina HiSeq 1500. The public sequencing data were trimmed at Q25 with fastp and processed into clonotypes with MiXCR by TCRdb, which kept only in-frame beta chains. Entries that share a CDR3 protein sequence are merged under the most common genes and DNA. The sample yields 900,000 to 950,000 distinct CDR3 sequences; about a third were counted once. The ten top clones hold 10% to 15% of the sample. CDR1 and CDR2, per the germline V gene, are SGHVS and FNYEAQ. The CDR3, from cysteine to phenylalanine, totals 16 residues. The retained sequence is limited to the CDR3, 48 bases, with the frame set at the first base.

The receptor was isolated from a human donor in good health (CMV status not recorded). Some clones in this sample may be carry-over from other donors' samples. The sequence is built from TRBV7-6 and TRBJ1-4; TRBD1 is a weak D gene call, 5 bases matching. Sample: cultured CD8+ T cells from PBMCs, taken from culture after CMV antigen stimulation. CDR3 protein: CASTLGGGATDEKLFF. The DNA is as follows: TGTGCCAGCACTCTGGGGGGGGGAGCAACTGATGAAAAACTGTTTTTT.